The text below deals with one TCR beta chain. Antigen: not known. Generated by immunoSEQ multiplex PCR, the TCRdb table keeps only in-frame clones and is missing some. Among 90,000 to 100,000 clones listed, approximately 91% were seen once. The V gene's germline CDR1 is LGHNA and CDR2 YNFKEQ. V shed 4 bases and J 2 bases; nucleotides not matched to a gene: 8. The CDR3 is made up of 18 amino acids. The entry originates in a study of T cells in localized non-small cell lung cancer. Findings and limits, study-wide: A denser population of T cells in blood accompanied longer overall survival. Because only a single region of the tumor was sequenced, heterogeneity remains possible. Paired adjacent lung recovered a median roughly 54 of the top 100 tumor clones. Tumor trailed uninvolved adjacent lung in T cell clonality, which peaked there.

This specimen consisted of PBMCs, obtained before any cancer treatment. The V call is TRBV4-2, the J call TRBJ2-5; 15 bases are shared with TRBD2. The TCR comes from a woman aged 35 to 69 with stage II squamous cell lung carcinoma. The CDR3 sequence: CASSPAGTSGGMQETQYF. The CDR3 region has the DNA TGTGCCAGCAGCCCAGCCGGGACTAGCGGGGGGATGCAAGAGACCCAGTACTTC.